The entry below gives a single T cell receptor beta chain sequence along with its context. RNA was extracted and reverse transcribed into cDNA as the sequencing template. Clones were read by immunoSEQ multiplex PCR, and TCRdb kept only the in-frame ones, dropping some. The repertoire consists of roughly 170,000 clones, with roughly 61% occurring once and the leading ten covering 10% to 15%. Trimming shortened V by 4 bases and J by 0 bases, and 8 bases separated the two germline ends. This CDR3 comprises 14 residues. In germline, CDR1 is MNHEY, CDR2 SVGAGI. Documented treatment: oral pan-JAK inhibitor, 5-10 mg twice daily. This record comes from a study of CD8+ T cells in alopecia areata.

Sequences were derived from CD8+ T cells sorted from blood, sampled at week 24, from a patient treated with tofacitinib. This receptor was identified in a human donor with alopecia areata. This chain uses TRBV6-5 with TRBJ2-3; D is uncertain. CDR3 region: CASSSFPSTDTQYF. The CDR3 DNA sequence: TGTGCCAGCAGTTCCTTTCCTAGCACAGATACGCAGTATTTT.